The clone carrying this T cell receptor (beta chain) came up many times. Its antigen remains unknown. The entry originates in a study of post-analysis software for immune sequencing data. Looking at the study overall: Secondary progressive, relapsing-remitting and progressive-relapsing multiple sclerosis were among the included disease courses. Study-level findings and limits: Strong co-clustering by F measure was seen for same-batch samples. Among multiple sclerosis patients, normalized Chao1 diversity was significantly below that of controls. Four or five TRBV segments were more frequent in patients than controls; TRBV5-6, TRBV5-1 and TRBV20-1 belonged to this group.

With 4 bases removed from V and 2 bases from J, the gap between germline ends came to 15 bases. CDR3 length: 15 amino acids. Looked up from germline, CDR1 is ENHRY and CDR2 is SYGVKD. Unique molecular identifiers had been added to the TCR beta cDNA libraries. Each sample of about 0.9 to 11 million input T cells yielded 500,000 or so cDNA molecules, so each molecule approximated one T cell. One entry per CDR3 protein, called by TCRdb with MiXCR from the PCR reads. The sample contains about 820,000 distinct CDR3 sequences, approximately 53% of which appear only once. The sequencing sample was made of blood. The gene calls are TRBV10-3 and TRBJ2-7, with D maybe TRBD1 (6 bases). The clonotype comes from a girl aged 5 to 17 with multiple sclerosis. The DNA of the CDR3 is TGTGCCATCAGTGGACTCCGGGACACTACCTACGAGCAGTACTTC. Amino acids: CAISGLRDTTYEQYF.